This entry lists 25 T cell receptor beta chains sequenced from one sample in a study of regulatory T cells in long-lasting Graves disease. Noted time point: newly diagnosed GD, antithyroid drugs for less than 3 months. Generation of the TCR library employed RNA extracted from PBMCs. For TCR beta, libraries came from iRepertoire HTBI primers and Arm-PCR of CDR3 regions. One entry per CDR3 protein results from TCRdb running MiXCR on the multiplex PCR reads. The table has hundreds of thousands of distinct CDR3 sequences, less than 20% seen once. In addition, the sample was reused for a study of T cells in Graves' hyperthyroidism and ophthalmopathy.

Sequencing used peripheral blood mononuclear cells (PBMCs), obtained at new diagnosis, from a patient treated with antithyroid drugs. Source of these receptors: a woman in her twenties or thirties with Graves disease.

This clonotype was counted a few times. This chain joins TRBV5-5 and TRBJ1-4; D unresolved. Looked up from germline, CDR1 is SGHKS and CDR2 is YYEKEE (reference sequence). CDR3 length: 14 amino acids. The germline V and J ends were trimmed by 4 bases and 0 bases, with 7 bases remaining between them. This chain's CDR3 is CASSHLATNEKLFF. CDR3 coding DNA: TGTGCCAGCAGCCACCTAGCAACTAATGAAAAACTGTTTTTT.

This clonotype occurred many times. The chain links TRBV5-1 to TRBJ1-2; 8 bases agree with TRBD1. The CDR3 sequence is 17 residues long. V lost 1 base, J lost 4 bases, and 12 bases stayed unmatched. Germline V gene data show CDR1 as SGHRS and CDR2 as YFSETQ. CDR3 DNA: TGCGCCAGCAGCTTGACCTCCTCAGGGGGCGCAAGCTATGGCTACACCTTC. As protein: CASSLTSSGGASYGYTF. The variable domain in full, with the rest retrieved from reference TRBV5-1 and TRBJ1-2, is KAGVTQTPRYLIKTRGQQVTLSCSPISGHRSVSWYQQTPGQGLQFLFEYFSETQRNKGNFPGRFSGRQFSNSRSEMNVSTLELGDSALYLCASSLTSSGGASYGYTFGSGTRLTVV.

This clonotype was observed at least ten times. CDR3 nucleotide sequence: TGTGCCAGCAGCTTAAGAGCGGGGCCCACAGATACGCAGTATTTT. Protein product: CASSLRAGPTDTQYF. The V gene is TRBV7-9, the J gene TRBJ2-3, with 7 bases aligning to TRBD2. In germline, CDR1 is SEHNR, CDR2 FQNEAQ (reference sequence). V was clipped by 2 bases and J by 2 bases; unmatched bases: 4. This CDR3 spans 15 amino acids.

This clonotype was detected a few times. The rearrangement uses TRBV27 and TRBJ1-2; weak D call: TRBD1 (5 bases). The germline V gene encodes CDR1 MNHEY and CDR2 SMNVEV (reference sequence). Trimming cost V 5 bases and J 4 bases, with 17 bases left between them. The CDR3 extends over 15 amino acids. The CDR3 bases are TGTGCCAGCAGTCAATTGACAGAGGTCCCCTATGGCTACACCTTC. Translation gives CASSQLTEVPYGYTF.

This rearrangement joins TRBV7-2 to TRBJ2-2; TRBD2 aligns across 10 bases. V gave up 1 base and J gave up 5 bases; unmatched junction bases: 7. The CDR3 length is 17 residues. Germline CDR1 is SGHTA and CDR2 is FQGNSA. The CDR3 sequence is CASSLDLVAGGTGELFF. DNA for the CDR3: TGTGCCAGCAGCTTAGATTTAGTAGCGGGAGGAACCGGGGAGCTGTTTTTT.

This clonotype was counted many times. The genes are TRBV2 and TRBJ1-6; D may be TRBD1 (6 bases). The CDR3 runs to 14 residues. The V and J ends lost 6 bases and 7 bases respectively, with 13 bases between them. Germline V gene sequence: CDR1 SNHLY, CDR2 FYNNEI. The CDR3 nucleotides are TGTGCCAGCAGGGACAGACGGACCAATTCACCCCTCCACTTT. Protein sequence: CASRDRRTNSPLHF.

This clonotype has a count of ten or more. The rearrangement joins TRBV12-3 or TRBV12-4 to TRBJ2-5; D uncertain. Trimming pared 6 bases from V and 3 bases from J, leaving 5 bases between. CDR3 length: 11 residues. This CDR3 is CASRLKETQYF. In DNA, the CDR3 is TGTGCCAGCAGACTGAAAGAGACCCAGTACTTC.

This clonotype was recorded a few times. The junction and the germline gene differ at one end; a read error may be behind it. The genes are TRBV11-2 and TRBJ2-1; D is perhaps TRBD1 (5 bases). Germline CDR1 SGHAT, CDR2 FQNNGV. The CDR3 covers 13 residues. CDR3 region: CASSLGQYNDQFF. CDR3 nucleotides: TGTGCCAGCAGCTTAGGACAGTACAATGACCAGTTCTTC. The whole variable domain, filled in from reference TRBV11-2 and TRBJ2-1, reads EAGVAQSPRYKIIEKRQSVAFWCNPISGHATLYWYQQILGQGPKLLIQFQNNGVVDDSQLPKDRFSAERLKGVDSTLKIQPAKLEDSAVYLCASSLGQYNDQFFGPGTRLTVL.

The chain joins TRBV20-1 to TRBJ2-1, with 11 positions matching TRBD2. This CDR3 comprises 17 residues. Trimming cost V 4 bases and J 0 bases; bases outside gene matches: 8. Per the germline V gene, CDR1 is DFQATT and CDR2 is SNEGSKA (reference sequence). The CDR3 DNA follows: TGCAGTGCTATAGGACTAGCGGGTTATAGCTCCTACAATGAGCAGTTCTTC. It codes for CSAIGLAGYSSYNEQFF.

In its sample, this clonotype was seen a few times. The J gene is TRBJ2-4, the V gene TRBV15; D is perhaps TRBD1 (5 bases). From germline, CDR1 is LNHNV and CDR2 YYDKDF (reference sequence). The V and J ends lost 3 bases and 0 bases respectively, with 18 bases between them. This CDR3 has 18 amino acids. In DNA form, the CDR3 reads TGTGCCACCAGCAGGGGCCCCCGTGGGGCCCTAGCCAAAAACATTCAGTACTTC. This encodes CATSRGPRGALAKNIQYF.

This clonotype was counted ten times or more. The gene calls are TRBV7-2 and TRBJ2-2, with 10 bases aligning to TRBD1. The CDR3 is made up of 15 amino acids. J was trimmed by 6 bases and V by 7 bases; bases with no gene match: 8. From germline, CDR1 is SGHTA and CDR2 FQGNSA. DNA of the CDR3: TGTGCCAGCATCCGGGACAGGGGATTTTCCGGGGAGCTGTTTTTT. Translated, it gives CASIRDRGFSGELFF.

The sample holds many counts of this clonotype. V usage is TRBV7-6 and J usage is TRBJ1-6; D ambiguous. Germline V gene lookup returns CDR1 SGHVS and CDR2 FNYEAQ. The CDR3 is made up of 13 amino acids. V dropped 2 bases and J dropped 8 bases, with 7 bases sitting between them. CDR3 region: CASSLFTDSPLHF. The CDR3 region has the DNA TGTGCCAGCAGCTTATTCACCGATTCACCCCTCCACTTT.

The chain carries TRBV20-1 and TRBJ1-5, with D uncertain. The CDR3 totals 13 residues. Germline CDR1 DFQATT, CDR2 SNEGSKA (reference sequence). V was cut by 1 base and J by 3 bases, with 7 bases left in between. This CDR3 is CSARGALNQPQHF. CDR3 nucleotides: TGCAGTGCTAGAGGGGCACTCAATCAGCCCCAGCATTTT.

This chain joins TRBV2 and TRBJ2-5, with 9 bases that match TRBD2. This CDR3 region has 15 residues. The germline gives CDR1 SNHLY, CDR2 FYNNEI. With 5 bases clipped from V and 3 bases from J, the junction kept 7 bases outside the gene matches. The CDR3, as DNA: TGTGCCAGCAGTCAAACTAGCGGGCCGAAAGAGACCCAGTACTTC. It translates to CASSQTSGPKETQYF.

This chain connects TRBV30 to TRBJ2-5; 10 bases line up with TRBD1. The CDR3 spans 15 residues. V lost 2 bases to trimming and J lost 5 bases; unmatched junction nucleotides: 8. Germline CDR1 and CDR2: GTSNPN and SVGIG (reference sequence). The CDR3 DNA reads TGTGCCTGGAGTCCTGACAGGGGGCTCAGGGAGACCCAGTACTTC. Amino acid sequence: CAWSPDRGLRETQYF. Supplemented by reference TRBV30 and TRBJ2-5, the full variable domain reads SQTIHQWPATLVQPVGSPLSLECTVEGTSNPNLYWYRQAAGRGLQLLFYSVGIGQISSEVPQNLSASRPQDRQFILSSKKLLLSDSGFYLCAWSPDRGLRETQYFGPGTRLLVL.

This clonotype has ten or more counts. The CDR3 region is CASSPQRGARQETQYF. The CDR3 region has the DNA TGTGCCAGCAGCCCTCAGCGGGGGGCGCGGCAAGAGACCCAGTACTTC. The rearrangement joins TRBV6-1 to TRBJ2-5, with 9 bases lining up with TRBD2. Trimming removed 6 bases from V and 2 bases from J; junction bases left unmatched: 10. Germline V gene data show CDR1 as MNHNS and CDR2 as SASEGT. The CDR3 has 16 residues.

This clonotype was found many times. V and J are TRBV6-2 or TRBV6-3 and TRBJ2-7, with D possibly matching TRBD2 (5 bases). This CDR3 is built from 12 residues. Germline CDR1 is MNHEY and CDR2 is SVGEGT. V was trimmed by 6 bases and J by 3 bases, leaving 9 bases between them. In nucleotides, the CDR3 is TGTGCCAGCAGCCCCGACTACTACGAGCAGTACTTC. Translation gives CASSPDYYEQYF.

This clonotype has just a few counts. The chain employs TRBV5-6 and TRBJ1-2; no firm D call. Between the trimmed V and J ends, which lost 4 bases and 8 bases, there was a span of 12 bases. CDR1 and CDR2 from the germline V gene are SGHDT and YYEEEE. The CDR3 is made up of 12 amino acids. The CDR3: CASSPFLRGYTF. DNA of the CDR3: TGTGCCAGCAGCCCCTTTTTGAGGGGCTACACCTTC.

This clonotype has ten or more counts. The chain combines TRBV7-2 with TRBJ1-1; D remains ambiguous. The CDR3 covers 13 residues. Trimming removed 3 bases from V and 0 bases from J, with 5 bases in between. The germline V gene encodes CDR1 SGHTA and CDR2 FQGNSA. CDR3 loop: CASSFAMNTEAFF. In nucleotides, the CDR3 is TGTGCCAGCAGCTTCGCTATGAACACTGAAGCTTTCTTT.

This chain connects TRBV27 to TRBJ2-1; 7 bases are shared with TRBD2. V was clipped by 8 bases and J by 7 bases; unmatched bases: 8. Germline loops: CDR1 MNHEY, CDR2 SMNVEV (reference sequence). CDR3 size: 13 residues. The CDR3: CASGGGYWNEQFF. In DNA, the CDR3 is TGTGCCAGCGGCGGGGGATATTGGAATGAGCAGTTCTTC.

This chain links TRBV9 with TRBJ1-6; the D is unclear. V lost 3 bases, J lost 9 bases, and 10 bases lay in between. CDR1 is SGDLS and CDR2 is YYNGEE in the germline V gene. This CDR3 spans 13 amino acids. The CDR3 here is CASSAEKGSPLHF. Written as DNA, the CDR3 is TGTGCCAGCAGCGCCGAAAAGGGTTCACCCCTCCACTTT.

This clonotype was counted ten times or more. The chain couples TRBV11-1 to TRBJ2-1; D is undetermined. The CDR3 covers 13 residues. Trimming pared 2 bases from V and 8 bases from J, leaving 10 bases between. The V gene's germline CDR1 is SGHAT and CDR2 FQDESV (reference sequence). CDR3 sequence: CASSLTKLDEQFF. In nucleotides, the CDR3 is TGTGCCAGCAGCTTAACGAAGTTGGATGAGCAGTTCTTC.

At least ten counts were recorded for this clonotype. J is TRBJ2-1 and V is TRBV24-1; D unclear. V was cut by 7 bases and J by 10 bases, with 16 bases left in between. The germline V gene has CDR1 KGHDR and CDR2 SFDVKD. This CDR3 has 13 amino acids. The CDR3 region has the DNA TGTGCCACCAGGCCTGCCGGAGTGGACGAGCAGTTCTTC. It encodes CATRPAGVDEQFF.

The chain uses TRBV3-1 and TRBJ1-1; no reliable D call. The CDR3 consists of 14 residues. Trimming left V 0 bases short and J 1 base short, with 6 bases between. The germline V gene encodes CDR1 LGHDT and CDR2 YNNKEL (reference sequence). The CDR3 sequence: CASSQEWGNTEAFF. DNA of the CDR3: TGTGCCAGCAGCCAAGAGTGGGGGAACACTGAAGCTTTCTTT.

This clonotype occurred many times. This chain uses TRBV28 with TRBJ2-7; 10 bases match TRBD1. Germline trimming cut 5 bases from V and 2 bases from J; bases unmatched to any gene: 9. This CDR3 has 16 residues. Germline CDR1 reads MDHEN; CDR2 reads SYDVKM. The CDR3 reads CASSLNPGQGTYEQYF. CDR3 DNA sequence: TGTGCCAGCAGTCTAAATCCGGGACAGGGGACCTACGAGCAGTACTTC.